This record concerns one TCR beta chain sequence. These data belong to a study of cytomegalovirus exposure and HLA in healthy donors. PCR involved 60 Vbeta and 13 Jbeta primers. The table came from immunoSEQ multiplex PCR; TCRdb's copy has only in-frame clones and leaves some out. Altogether 150,000 to 200,000 clones are present, roughly 80% being singletons, with the ten largest covering about 4%. The CDR3 has 11 amino acids. CDR1 is KGHSH, CDR2 LQKENI, per germline. Trimming removed 5 bases from V and 5 bases from J, with 3 bases in between. The TCR comes from a man aged 50 or older in good health and CMV-seropositive. The chain uses TRBV18 and TRBJ2-2; no definite D call. Sequenced sample: PBMCs. The CDR3 nucleotides are TGTGCCAGCTCAACAACCGGGGAGCTGTTTTTT. It yields the protein CASSTTGELFF.